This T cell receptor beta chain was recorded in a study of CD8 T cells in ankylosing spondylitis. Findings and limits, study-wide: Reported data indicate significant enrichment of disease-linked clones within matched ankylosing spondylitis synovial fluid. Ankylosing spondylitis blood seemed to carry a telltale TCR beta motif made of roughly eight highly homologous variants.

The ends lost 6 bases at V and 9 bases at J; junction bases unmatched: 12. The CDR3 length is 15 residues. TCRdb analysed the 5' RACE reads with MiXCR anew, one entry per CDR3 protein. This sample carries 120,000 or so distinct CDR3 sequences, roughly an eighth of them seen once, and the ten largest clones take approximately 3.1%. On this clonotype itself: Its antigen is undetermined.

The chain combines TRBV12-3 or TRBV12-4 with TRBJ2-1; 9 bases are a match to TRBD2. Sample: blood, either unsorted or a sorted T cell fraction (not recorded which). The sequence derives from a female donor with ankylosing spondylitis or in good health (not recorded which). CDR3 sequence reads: CASRKSGLATPEQFF. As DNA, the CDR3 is TGTGCCAGCAGGAAATCCGGACTAGCGACGCCTGAGCAGTTCTTC.